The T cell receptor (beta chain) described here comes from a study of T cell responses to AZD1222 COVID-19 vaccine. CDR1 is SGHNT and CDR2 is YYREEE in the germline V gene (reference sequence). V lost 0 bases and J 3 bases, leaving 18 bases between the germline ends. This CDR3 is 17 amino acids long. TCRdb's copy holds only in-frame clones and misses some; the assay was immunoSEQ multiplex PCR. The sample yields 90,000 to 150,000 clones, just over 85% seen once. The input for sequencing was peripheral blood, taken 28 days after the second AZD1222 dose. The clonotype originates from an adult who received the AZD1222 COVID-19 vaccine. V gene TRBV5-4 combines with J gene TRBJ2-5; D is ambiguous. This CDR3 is CASSLGFMGDGKETQYF. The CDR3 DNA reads TGTGCCAGCAGCTTGGGATTTATGGGTGACGGAAAAGAGACCCAGTACTTC.